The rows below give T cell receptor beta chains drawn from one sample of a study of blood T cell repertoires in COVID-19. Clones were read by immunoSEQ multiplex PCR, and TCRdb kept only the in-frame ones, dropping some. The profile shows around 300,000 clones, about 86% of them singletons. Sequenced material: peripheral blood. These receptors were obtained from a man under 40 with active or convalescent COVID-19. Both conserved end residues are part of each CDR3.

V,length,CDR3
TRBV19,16,CASSTVDRGPTYEQYF
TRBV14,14,CASLRTGRRETQYF
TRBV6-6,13,CAAGRDRETEAFF
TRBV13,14,CASSPLQVNTEAFF
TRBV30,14,CAWTTDREVYEQYF
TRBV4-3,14,CASSQERAYNEQFF
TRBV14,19,CASSQVRSRGYRYNSPLHF
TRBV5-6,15,CASSRQAYSGNTIYF
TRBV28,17,CASRGSGTSGVWGEQFF
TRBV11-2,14,CASSSGQITDTQYF
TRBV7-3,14,CASSLLGTGETQYF
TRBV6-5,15,CASMWGGAAPYEQYF